Described below is a single TCR beta chain sequence and its context. This entry belongs to a study of blood T cell repertoires in COVID-19. On the study more broadly: Samples came from the United States, Italy and Spain, spanning acute and convalescent COVID-19. PBMCs, B-cell-depleted T cells, or T cells provided the cDNA or gDNA that made up the material.

In the authors' methods: Counts of nucleated cells, estimated from reference gene primer amplification, were obtained. Using immunoSEQ multiplex PCR, the repertoire was profiled, and TCRdb retains in-frame clones only, with some absent. V, J and clone size are taken as reported in that table, and D and trimming were inferred from the DNA itself. The sample shows about 150,000 clones, about 80% of them seen only once. J was trimmed by 3 bases and V by 1 base; bases with no gene match: 7. There are 17 residues in the CDR3. Looked up from germline, CDR1 is SGHTA and CDR2 is FQGNSA. This TCR was recovered from a man aged 60 to 75 with acute or convalescent COVID-19. The specimen sequenced was peripheral blood. V is TRBV7-2 and J is TRBJ2-3; 10 bases match TRBD2. The CDR3, as DNA: TGTGCCAGCAGCTTAGGGGTAGCGGGAGGAGTGACAGATACGCAGTATTTT. The encoded protein is CASSLGVAGGVTDTQYF.